Sequencing of this T cell receptor (beta chain) was carried out in a study of beta chain features in type 1 diabetes. The entirety of the isolated RNA underwent reverse transcription, so expressed TCRB transcripts were sequenced. Clones were read by immunoSEQ multiplex PCR, and TCRdb kept only the in-frame ones, dropping some. Of about 710,000 clones in the sample, about an eighth were seen once. A remark on this clone: The target antigen is unknown.

Based on CD45RO/CCR7/CD25/CD127/CD95/CD27, CD4+ regulatory, stem cell-like memory, naive and central memory cells were sorted. General study points: TCRB CDR3 length was moderately but significantly reduced in all four CD4+ subsets of Type 1 diabetes patients. Insertions at VDJ junctions were less frequent in type 1 diabetes patients. These patients also deleted more nucleotides at the same junctions. For cells with high TCR expression, cDNA sequencing could yield over-representation.

The CDR3 extends over 14 amino acids. Germline assignment: CDR1 SNHLY and CDR2 FYNNEI. Trimming cost V 6 bases and J 4 bases, with 16 bases left between them. This receptor was obtained from a man aged 18 to 29 with type 1 diabetes. The sample consisted of naive CD4+ T cells from blood. V is TRBV2 and J is TRBJ2-7; D tentatively fits TRBD1 or TRBD2 (6 bases each). In DNA, the CDR3 is TGTGCCAGCAGCGGGGTGCTAGGGGGGTACGAGCAGTACTTC. As protein: CASSGVLGGYEQYF.